Below, 18 T cell receptor beta chains from the same sample are listed, as sequenced in a study of T cells after yellow fever vaccination. TCRdb called the 5' RACE reads again in MiXCR, with one record for every CDR3 protein. Seen here are over 130,000 distinct CDR3 sequences, less than 9.5% observed once, and the top ten hold around 0.73%. This sample comprised CD4+ T cells sorted from PBMCs, obtained 5 days after the yellow fever booster vaccination. The receptors were gathered from a man aged 25 to 45 who received the YFV17D yellow fever vaccine.

Ten or more counts support this clonotype. V usage is TRBV5-1 and J usage is TRBJ2-3; 13 nucleotides align to TRBD2. The germline CDR1 and CDR2 sequences are SGHRS and YFSETQ. Trimming cost V 2 bases and J 4 bases; bases outside gene matches: 4. The CDR3 covers 16 residues. CDR3 protein: CASSFTLAGGADTQYF. The CDR3 region has the DNA TGCGCCAGCAGCTTCACACTAGCGGGAGGGGCAGATACGCAGTATTTT.

This clonotype was counted ten times or more. This chain links TRBV18 with TRBJ1-2; 8 bases agree with TRBD1. The CDR3 covers 16 residues. The V gene end was trimmed by 6 bases and the J gene end by 8 bases; junction bases not matched to a gene: 17. Germline lookup yields CDR1 KGHSH and CDR2 LQKENI. DNA for the CDR3: TGTGCCAGCTCGCTCCCTCGCGGCCAGGGGGCGCAGGGCTACACCTTC. This encodes CASSLPRGQGAQGYTF.

This clonotype has a handful of counts. V is TRBV19 and J is TRBJ2-4; TRBD1 might be the D (5 bases). Trimming cost V 5 bases and J 0 bases, with 11 bases left between them. The CDR3 is 15 amino acids. Germline CDR1 reads LNHDA; CDR2 reads SQIVND (reference sequence). The CDR3 is CASSRTGVAKNIQYF. CDR3 in DNA: TGTGCCAGTAGTCGAACAGGAGTAGCCAAAAACATTCAGTACTTC.

This clonotype was found many times. The chain uses TRBV9 and TRBJ1-1; D uncertain. V was cut by 3 bases and J by 0 bases, with 9 bases left in between. The CDR3 has 14 residues. Germline CDR1 reads SGDLS; CDR2 reads YYNGEE. For the CDR3, the DNA is TGTGCCAGCAGCGCCGACCCTGTGAACACTGAAGCTTTCTTT. It is translated as CASSADPVNTEAFF.

In this sample, this clonotype turned up a few times. The chain has TRBV7-6 and TRBJ2-2; 8 bases agree with TRBD2. V trimming: 7 bases; J trimming: 3 bases; junction bases outside the gene matches: 16. CDR1 and CDR2 from the germline V gene are SGHVS and FNYEAQ. The CDR3 loop spans 18 amino acids. CDR3 amino acids: CASTSLAGPNQDTGELFF. The CDR3 bases are TGTGCCAGCACGAGTCTAGCGGGCCCCAACCAGGACACCGGGGAGCTGTTTTTT.

This clonotype was observed at least ten times. The chain uses TRBV9 and TRBJ2-3, with a tentative D call TRBD2 (6 bases). V lost 7 bases and J lost 3, with 15 bases in between. Germline V gene sequence: CDR1 SGDLS, CDR2 YYNGEE. This CDR3 comprises 14 residues. This CDR3 reads CASCMGGRTDTQYF. In DNA form, the CDR3 reads TGTGCCAGCTGTATGGGAGGTCGTACAGATACGCAGTATTTT.

In its sample, this clonotype was seen many times. The gene calls are TRBV5-1 and TRBJ2-3; TRBD2 matches at 14 bases. The V gene's germline CDR1 is SGHRS and CDR2 YFSETQ. V trimming: 4 bases; J trimming: 4 bases; junction bases outside the gene matches: 5. This CDR3 comprises 16 residues. CDR3 in DNA: TGCGCCAGCAGCCCCGGACTAGCGGGAGGAGCAGATACGCAGTATTTT. Its protein is CASSPGLAGGADTQYF.

This clonotype was seen ten or more times. This chain joins TRBV7-2 and TRBJ2-3, with unresolved D. This CDR3 is 16 amino acids long. The ends were cut back, 5 bases at V and 2 bases at J, with 17 bases in the middle. CDR1 and CDR2 from the germline V gene are SGHTA and FQGNSA. The CDR3 is CASSPQGPRFTDTQYF. CDR3 nucleotides: TGTGCCAGCAGCCCACAAGGCCCCCGCTTCACAGATACGCAGTATTTT.

This rearrangement joins TRBV28 to TRBJ2-7; 11 nucleotides agree with TRBD2. The germline V gene has CDR1 MDHEN and CDR2 SYDVKM. This CDR3 is built from 14 residues. J lost 7 bases, V lost 8 bases, and 10 bases had no gene match. The CDR3 coding sequence is TGTGCCAGCTTAGCCACTAGCGGGAGAGGGGAGCAGTACTTC. This translates into CASLATSGRGEQYF.

This clonotype was counted many times. This rearrangement joins TRBV19 to TRBJ2-1, with a weak D call TRBD1 (6 bases). The CDR3 has 15 amino acids. Trimming pared 5 bases from V and 6 bases from J, leaving 17 bases between. Germline V gene data show CDR1 as LNHDA and CDR2 as SQIVND (reference sequence). CDR3 residues: CASSAPGARGNEQFF. Here the CDR3 DNA reads TGTGCCAGTAGTGCCCCAGGGGCTAGAGGCAATGAGCAGTTCTTC.

The chain combines TRBV20-1 with TRBJ2-7; possible D gene TRBD2, 6 bases. This CDR3 spans 13 amino acids. Germline values: CDR1 DFQATT, CDR2 SNEGSKA (reference sequence). V was cut by 2 bases and J by 1 base, with 9 bases left in between. CDR3 amino acids: CSARIGGSYEQYF. The DNA for the CDR3 is TGCAGTGCTAGAATCGGGGGATCCTACGAGCAGTACTTC.

This clonotype was recorded only once. A much larger clone lies a single base off, so this may be a read error. The CDR3, as DNA: TGTGCCAGCAGTGAAGTAATATCTTGGGGTAATTCACCCCTCCACTTT. Translating gives CASSEVISWGNSPLHF. V and J are TRBV25-1 and TRBJ1-6; D call uncertain. This CDR3 region has 16 residues. Germline V gene sequence: CDR1 MGHDK, CDR2 SYGVNS. Trimming pared 2 bases from V and 6 bases from J, leaving 14 bases between. The whole variable domain, remainder taken from reference TRBV25-1 and TRBJ1-6, is EADIYQTPRYLVIGTGKKITLECSQTMGHDKMYWYQQDPGMELHLIHYSYGVNSTEKGDLSSESTVSRIRTEHFPLTLESARPSHTSQYLCASSEVISWGNSPLHFGNGTRLTVT.

Concerning this clonotype: Given a much more abundant clone one base away, this may be a read error. The rearrangement joins TRBV20-1 to TRBJ2-3; the match to TRBD1 covers 7 bases. The V segment lost 2 bases and the J segment 7 bases; nucleotides outside the gene matches: 12. Germline V gene sequence: CDR1 DFQATT, CDR2 SNEGSKA (reference sequence). The CDR3 covers 15 residues. The chain's CDR3 is CSARPDRTLRYTQYF. In nucleotides, the CDR3 is TGCAGTGCTAGACCGGACAGGACCCTTCGGTATACGCAGTATTTT.

This clonotype was seen ten or more times. This chain links TRBV10-3 with TRBJ2-2, with D unclear. CDR3 length: 11 amino acids. Germline V gene lookup returns CDR1 ENHRY and CDR2 SYGVKD. V was trimmed by 3 bases and J by 6 bases, leaving 2 bases between them. CDR3 region: CAISEAGELFF. DNA of the CDR3: TGTGCCATCAGTGAAGCCGGGGAGCTGTTTTTT.

This clonotype has only a few counts. J is TRBJ2-5 and V is TRBV18; D is uncertain. CDR3 length: 15 residues. The germline V gene encodes CDR1 KGHSH and CDR2 LQKENI. V lost 3 bases, J lost 3 bases, and 14 bases lay in between. The CDR3 sequence: CASSPLVAREETQYF. In DNA, the CDR3 is TGTGCCAGCTCACCTCTAGTGGCTCGGGAAGAGACCCAGTACTTC.

This clonotype came up many times. This chain links TRBV6-1 with TRBJ2-7; 9 bases are shared with TRBD2. The germline V gene has CDR1 MNHNS and CDR2 SASEGT. CDR3 length equals 18 residues. The V segment lost 6 bases and the J segment 5 bases; nucleotides outside the gene matches: 20. In DNA, the CDR3 is TGTGCCAGCAGCCACATTCCCCCGATAGCGGGAGTGTCTCACGAGCAGTACTTC. Amino acids: CASSHIPPIAGVSHEQYF.

Note on this clonotype: A much larger clone differs from this one at a single base, so this may be a read error. The rearrangement uses TRBV29-1 and TRBJ2-7, with D possibly TRBD2 on 6 matching bases. Germline CDR1 is SQVTM and CDR2 is ANQGSEA. CDR3 length: 11 amino acids. CDR3 loop: CSVVTIREQNF. The CDR3 DNA is TGCAGCGTTGTGACTATCCGGGAGCAGAACTTC.

This clonotype was observed a few times. The rearrangement links TRBV6-2 or TRBV6-3 to TRBJ2-5; 8 nucleotides line up with TRBD1. The CDR3 consists of 20 residues. In germline, CDR1 is MNHEY, CDR2 SVGEGT. The V segment lost 2 bases and the J segment 1 base; nucleotides outside the gene matches: 18. CDR3 protein: CASSYLGQGSSSRVQETQYF. The DNA of the CDR3 is TGTGCCAGCAGTTACCTCGGACAGGGATCCTCCTCACGCGTCCAAGAGACCCAGTACTTC.